The sequence of this T cell receptor beta chain was determined in a study of post-analysis software for immune sequencing data. Germline lookup yields CDR1 DFQATT and CDR2 SNEGSKA (reference sequence). This CDR3 has 14 residues. Study-level findings and limits: The normalized Chao1 diversity of multiple sclerosis patients was significantly lower than that of controls. There were a few TRBV segments more frequent in patients than controls, and TRBV5-6, TRBV5-1 and TRBV20-1 were among them.

Each TCR beta cDNA library carried unique molecular identifiers. TCRdb analysed the PCR reads with MiXCR anew, one entry per CDR3 protein. The data show 700,000 to 800,000 distinct CDR3 sequences, about 27% seen once. This clonotype was seen a few times. The antigen is unknown. An end of the junction does not agree with germline; a read error may underlie this. Sequences were obtained from blood. The chain employs TRBV20-1 and TRBJ1-2, with 7 nucleotides matching TRBD1. This receptor was obtained from a girl aged 10 to 17 with multiple sclerosis. The chain's CDR3 is CSAGENRGPGGYTF. CDR3 coding DNA: TGCAGTGCTGGAGAAAACAGGGGCCCTGGTGGCTACACCTTC.